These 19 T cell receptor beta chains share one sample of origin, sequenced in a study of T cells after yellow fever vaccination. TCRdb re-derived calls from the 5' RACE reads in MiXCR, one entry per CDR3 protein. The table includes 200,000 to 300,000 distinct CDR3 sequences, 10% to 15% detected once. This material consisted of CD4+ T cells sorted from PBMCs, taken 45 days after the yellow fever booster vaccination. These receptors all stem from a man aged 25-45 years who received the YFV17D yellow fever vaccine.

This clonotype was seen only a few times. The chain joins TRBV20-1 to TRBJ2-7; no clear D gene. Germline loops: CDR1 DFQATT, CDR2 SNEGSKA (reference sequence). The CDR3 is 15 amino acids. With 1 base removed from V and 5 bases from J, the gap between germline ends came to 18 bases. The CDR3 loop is CSARVFQGHSHEQYF. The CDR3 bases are TGCAGTGCTAGAGTGTTTCAAGGCCATTCCCACGAGCAGTACTTC.

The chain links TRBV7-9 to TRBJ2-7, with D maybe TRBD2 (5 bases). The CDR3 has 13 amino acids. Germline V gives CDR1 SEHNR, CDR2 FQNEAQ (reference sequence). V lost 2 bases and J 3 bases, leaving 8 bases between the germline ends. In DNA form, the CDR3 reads TGTGCCAGCAGCTTAACCGGGATCTACGAGCAGTACTTC. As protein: CASSLTGIYEQYF.

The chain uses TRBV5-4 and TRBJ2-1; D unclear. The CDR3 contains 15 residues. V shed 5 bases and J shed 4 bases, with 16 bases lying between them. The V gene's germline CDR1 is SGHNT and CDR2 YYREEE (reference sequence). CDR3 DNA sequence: TGTGCCAGCAGTCAGAACTACCCTCTATACAATGAGCAGTTCTTC. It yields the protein CASSQNYPLYNEQFF.

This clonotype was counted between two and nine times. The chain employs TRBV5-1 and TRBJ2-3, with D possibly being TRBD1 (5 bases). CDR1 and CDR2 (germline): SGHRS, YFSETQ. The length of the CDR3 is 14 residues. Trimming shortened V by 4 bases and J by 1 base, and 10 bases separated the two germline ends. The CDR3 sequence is CASSDVGGTDTQYF. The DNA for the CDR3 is TGCGCCAGCAGCGACGTAGGGGGCACAGATACGCAGTATTTT. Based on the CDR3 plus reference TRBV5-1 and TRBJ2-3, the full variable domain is KAGVTQTPRYLIKTRGQQVTLSCSPISGHRSVSWYQQTPGQGLQFLFEYFSETQRNKGNFPGRFSGRQFSNSRSEMNVSTLELGDSALYLCASSDVGGTDTQYFGPGTRLTVL.

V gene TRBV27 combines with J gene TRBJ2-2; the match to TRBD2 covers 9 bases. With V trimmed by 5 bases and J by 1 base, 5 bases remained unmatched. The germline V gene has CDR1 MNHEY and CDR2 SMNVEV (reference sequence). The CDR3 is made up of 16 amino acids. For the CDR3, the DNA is TGTGCCAGCAGTCTACTAGCGGGTATGAACACCGGGGAGCTGTTTTTT. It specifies CASSLLAGMNTGELFF.

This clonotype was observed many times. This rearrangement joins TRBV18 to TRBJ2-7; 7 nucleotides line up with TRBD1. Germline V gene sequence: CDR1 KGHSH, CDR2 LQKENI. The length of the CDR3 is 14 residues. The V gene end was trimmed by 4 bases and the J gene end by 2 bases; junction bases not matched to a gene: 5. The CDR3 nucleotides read TGTGCCAGCTCACACGGGACAGAAACCTACGAGCAGTACTTC. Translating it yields CASSHGTETYEQYF.

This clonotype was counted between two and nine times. CDR3 amino acids: CASRTDRTDTQYF. CDR3 sequence (DNA): TGCGCCAGCAGGACCGACCGCACAGATACGCAGTATTTT. The gene calls are TRBV10-2 and TRBJ2-3; D unresolved. Germline V CDR1 and CDR2: WSHSY, SAAADI. V was shortened by 6 bases and J by 1 base, with 8 bases between the two germline ends. CDR3 size: 13 residues.

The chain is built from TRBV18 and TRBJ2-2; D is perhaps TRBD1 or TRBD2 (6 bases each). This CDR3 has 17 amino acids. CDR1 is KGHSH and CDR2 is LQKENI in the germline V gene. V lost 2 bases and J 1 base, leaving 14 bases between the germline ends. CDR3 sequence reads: CASSPSNGGLNTGELFF. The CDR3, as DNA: TGTGCCAGCTCACCAAGTAACGGGGGCCTGAACACCGGGGAGCTGTTTTTT. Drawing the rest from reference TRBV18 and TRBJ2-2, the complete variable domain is NAGVMQNPRHLVRRRGQEARLRCSPMKGHSHVYWYRQLPEEGLKFMVYLQKENIIDESGMPKERFSAEFPKEGPSILRIQQVVRGDSAAYFCASSPSNGGLNTGELFFGEGSRLTVL.

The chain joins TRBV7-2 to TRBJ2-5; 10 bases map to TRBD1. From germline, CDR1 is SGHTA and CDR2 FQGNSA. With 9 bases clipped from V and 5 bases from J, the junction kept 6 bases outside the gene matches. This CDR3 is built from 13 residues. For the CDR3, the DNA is TGTGCCAGTGGACAGGGGGGACCGGAGACCCAGTACTTC. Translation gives CASGQGGPETQYF.

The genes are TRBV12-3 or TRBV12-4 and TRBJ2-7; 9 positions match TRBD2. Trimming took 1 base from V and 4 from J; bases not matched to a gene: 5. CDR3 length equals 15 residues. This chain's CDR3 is CASSLGVAGAYEQYF. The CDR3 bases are TGTGCCAGCAGTTTAGGGGTAGCGGGAGCTTACGAGCAGTACTTC.

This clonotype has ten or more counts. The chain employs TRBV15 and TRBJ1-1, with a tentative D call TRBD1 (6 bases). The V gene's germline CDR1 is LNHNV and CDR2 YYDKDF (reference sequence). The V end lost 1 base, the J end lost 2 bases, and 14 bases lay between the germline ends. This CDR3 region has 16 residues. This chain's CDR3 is CATSRGLGQPNTEAFF. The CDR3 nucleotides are TGTGCCACCAGCAGAGGGTTAGGACAGCCAAACACTGAAGCTTTCTTT.

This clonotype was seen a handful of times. The CDR3 is CASSSGQNTDTQYF. In nucleotides, the CDR3 is TGTGCCAGCAGCAGCGGACAGAACACAGATACGCAGTATTTT. The chain employs TRBV5-8 and TRBJ2-3, with D possibly TRBD1 on 6 matching bases. Germline V gives CDR1 SGHTS, CDR2 YDEGEE. The CDR3 contains 14 residues. The V end lost 4 bases, the J end lost 2 bases, and 11 bases lay between the germline ends.

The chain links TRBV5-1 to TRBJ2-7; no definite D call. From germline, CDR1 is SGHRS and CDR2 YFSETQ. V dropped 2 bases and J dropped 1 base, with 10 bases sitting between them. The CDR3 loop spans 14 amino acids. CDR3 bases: TGCGCCAGCAGCTTTGCCGGTGGTTCCTACGAGCAGTACTTC. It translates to CASSFAGGSYEQYF.

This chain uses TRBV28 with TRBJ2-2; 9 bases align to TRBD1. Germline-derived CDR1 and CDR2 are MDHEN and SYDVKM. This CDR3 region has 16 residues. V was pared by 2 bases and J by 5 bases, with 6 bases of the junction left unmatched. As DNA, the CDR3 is TGTGCCAGCAGTTTAGGGGGACAGGGAATAACCGGGGAGCTGTTTTTT. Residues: CASSLGGQGITGELFF.

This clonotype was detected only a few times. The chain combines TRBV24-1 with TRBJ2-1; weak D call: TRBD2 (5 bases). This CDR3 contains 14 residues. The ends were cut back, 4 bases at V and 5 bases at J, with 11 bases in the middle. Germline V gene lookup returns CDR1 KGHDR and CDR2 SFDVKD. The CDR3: CATSEHRDHNEQFF. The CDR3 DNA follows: TGTGCCACCAGTGAACACCGGGATCACAATGAGCAGTTCTTC.

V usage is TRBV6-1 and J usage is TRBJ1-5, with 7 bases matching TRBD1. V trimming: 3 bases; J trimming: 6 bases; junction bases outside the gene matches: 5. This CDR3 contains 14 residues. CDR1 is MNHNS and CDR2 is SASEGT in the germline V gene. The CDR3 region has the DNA TGTGCCAGCAGTGATCCGGGACAGCGTCAGCCCCAGCATTTT. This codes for CASSDPGQRQPQHF.

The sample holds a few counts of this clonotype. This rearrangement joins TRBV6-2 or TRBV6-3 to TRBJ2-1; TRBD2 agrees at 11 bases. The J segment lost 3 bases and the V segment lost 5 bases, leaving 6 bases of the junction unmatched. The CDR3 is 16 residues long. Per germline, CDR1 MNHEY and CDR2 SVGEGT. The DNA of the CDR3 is TGTGCCAGCAGTAAAACTAGCGGGAGATTCTACAATGAGCAGTTCTTC. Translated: CASSKTSGRFYNEQFF.

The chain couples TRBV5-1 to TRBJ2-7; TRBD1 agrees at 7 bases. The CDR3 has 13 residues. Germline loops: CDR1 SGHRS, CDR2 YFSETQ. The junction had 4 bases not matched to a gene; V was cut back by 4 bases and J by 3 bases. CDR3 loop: CASSAGTDYEQYF. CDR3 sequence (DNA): TGCGCCAGCAGCGCAGGGACAGACTACGAGCAGTACTTC.

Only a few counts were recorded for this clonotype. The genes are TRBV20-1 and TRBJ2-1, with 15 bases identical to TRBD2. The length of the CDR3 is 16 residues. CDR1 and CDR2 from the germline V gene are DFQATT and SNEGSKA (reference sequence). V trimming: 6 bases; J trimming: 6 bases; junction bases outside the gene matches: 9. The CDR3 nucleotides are TGCAGTGCAAGTGGACTAGCGGGAGGGCCTAGCAATGAGCAGTTCTTC. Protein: CSASGLAGGPSNEQFF.